The rows below give T cell receptor beta chains drawn from one sample of a study of Graves' ophthalmopathy and Graves' hyperthyroidism. A single record per CDR3 protein comes from TCRdb applying MiXCR to the multiplex PCR reads. This sample has hundreds of thousands of distinct CDR3 sequences; approximately 21% occur once, and the top ten carry around 3.1%. The sample consisted of peripheral blood. These TCRs come from a woman between 18 and 29 years old with stable Graves' hyperthyroidism. Each CDR3 is given with its conserved first and last residue. D genes are given only for firm matches. Only some rows state a clone size, as once, few, many or a class for expanded clones.

cdr3_aa,cdr3_nt,d_call,j_call,v_call,clone_size
CASSYSGAGGAQYGYTF,TGTGCCAGCAGTTACTCTGGGGCAGGGGGCGCCCAATATGGCTACACCTTC,TRBD1,TRBJ1-2,TRBV6-5,many
CSVEGAGELFF,TGCAGCGTTGAAGGGGCCGGGGAGCTGTTTTTT,.,TRBJ2-2,TRBV29-1,few
CASSAHTTGEQYF,TGTGCCAGCAGTGCCCACACCACGGGGGAGCAGTACTTC,.,TRBJ2-7,TRBV6-1,few
CASSSENTEAFF,TGTGCCAGCAGCTCGGAGAACACTGAAGCTTTCTTT,.,TRBJ1-1,TRBV13,many
CASSIGVLQETQYF,TGTGCCAGTAGTATCGGGGTACTCCAAGAGACCCAGTACTTC,.,TRBJ2-5,TRBV19,many
CASSLGSGSPLHF,TGTGCCAGCAGCTTAGGCTCAGGTTCACCCCTCCACTTT,.,TRBJ1-6,TRBV11-2,many
CASSPGLVETEQYF,TGTGCCAGCAGTCCCGGACTGGTTGAGACCGAGCAGTACTTC,.,TRBJ2-7,TRBV28,many
CAISERQGDTGYTF,TGTGCCATCAGTGAAAGACAGGGCGATACTGGCTACACCTTC,TRBD1,TRBJ1-2,TRBV10-3,.
CASRLQGRGVSGANVLTF,TGTGCCAGCAGACTCCAGGGAAGAGGTGTTTCTGGGGCCAACGTCCTGACTTTC,.,TRBJ2-6,TRBV27,many
CASSYLPGDNSPLHF,TGTGCCAGCAGTTACCTACCAGGGGATAATTCACCCCTCCACTTT,.,TRBJ1-6,TRBV6-2/TRBV6-3,many
CASSYRPWGGYTF,TGTGCCAGCAGTTACCGACCTTGGGGTGGCTACACCTTC,.,TRBJ1-2,TRBV6-5,many
CASSYQGGAIKLGYGYTF,TGTGCCAGCAGTTACCAAGGAGGGGCGATAAAACTTGGCTATGGCTACACCTTC,.,TRBJ1-2,TRBV6-2/TRBV6-3,.
CASSPRMGRDTEAFF,TGTGCCAGCTCACCACGGATGGGCAGGGACACTGAAGCTTTCTTT,.,TRBJ1-1,TRBV18,.
CASSGAGTNTEAFF,TGTGCCAGCAGTGGGGCAGGGACGAACACTGAAGCTTTCTTT,.,TRBJ1-1,TRBV6-1,once
CATPGTSGMFDTGELFF,TGTGCCACGCCCGGGACTAGCGGGATGTTCGACACCGGGGAGCTGTTTTTT,TRBD2,TRBJ2-2,TRBV24-1,.
CASSQQGAGVNIQYF,TGCGCCAGCAGCCAACAGGGCGCGGGCGTAAACATTCAGTACTTC,.,TRBJ2-4,TRBV4-1,few
CSARADSYEQYF,TGCAGTGCTAGAGCGGACTCCTACGAGCAGTACTTC,.,TRBJ2-7,TRBV20-1,many
CASSLGSSGKNQPQHF,TGTGCCAGCAGCTTAGGGTCTTCAGGGAAGAATCAGCCCCAGCATTTT,.,TRBJ1-5,TRBV11-2,many